This T cell receptor (beta chain) was sequenced for a study of T cell repertoires in cytomegalovirus infection. Study at large: Public TCR beta signatures provided an indication of both CMV infection and a matching HLA type.

TCRdb re-called the reads with MiXCR, one entry per CDR3 protein. The profile shows roughly 630,000 distinct CDR3 sequences, approximately 25% of them singletons. Trimming stripped 1 base from V and 7 bases from J, with 11 bases between. Germline CDR1 is SGHVS and CDR2 is FNYEAQ. The CDR3 spans 14 residues. This clonotype turned up a few times. Antigen specificity is unknown. Whole-study results and caveats: Identification of carriers of CMV plus the relevant HLA was achieved through cumulative public TCR beta family frequency. The study found HLA-C-restricted CMV-specific TCR beta clonotypes dominating the ex vivo response.

The chain couples TRBV7-6 to TRBJ1-5; D unresolved. Sequencing was done on a sample of CD8+ T cells from PBMCs. The source of this sequence is a human donor in good health (CMV status not recorded). Some clones in this sample may be carry-over from other donors' samples. The CDR3 region is CASSLVGHSQPQHF. The CDR3 nucleotides read TGTGCCAGCAGCTTAGTTGGGCACTCGCAGCCCCAGCATTTT.